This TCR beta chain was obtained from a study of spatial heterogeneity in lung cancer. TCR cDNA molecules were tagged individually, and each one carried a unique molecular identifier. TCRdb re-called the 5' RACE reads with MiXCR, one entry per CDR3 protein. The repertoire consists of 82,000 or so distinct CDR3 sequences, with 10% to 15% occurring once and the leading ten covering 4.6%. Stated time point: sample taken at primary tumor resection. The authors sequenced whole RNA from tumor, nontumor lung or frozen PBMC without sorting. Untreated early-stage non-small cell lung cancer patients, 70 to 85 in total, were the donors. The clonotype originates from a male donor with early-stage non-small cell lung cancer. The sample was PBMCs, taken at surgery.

CDR3: CASKGGAGDTQYF. CDR3 in DNA: TGTGCCAGCAAAGGAGGGGCCGGGGATACGCAGTATTTT. The rearrangement uses TRBV4-2 and TRBJ2-3; tentatively, D is TRBD2 (6 bases). The CDR3 extends over 13 amino acids. V was pared by 7 bases and J by 6 bases, with 14 bases between. Germline-derived CDR1 and CDR2 are LGHNA and YNFKEQ.